A single sample gave rise to the 17 T cell receptor beta chains below, sequenced in a study of CD8+CD57+ T cells in acquired aplastic anemia. Patients picked for sequencing had shown CD8+CD57+ cell expansion detected by flow cytometry. Template material for TCR beta VDJ and CDR3 profiling consisted of genomic DNA. From the reads, TCRdb called clonotypes with MiXCR, one entry per CDR3 protein. The sample records approximately 130,000 distinct CDR3 sequences, roughly 40% being singletons. What was sequenced was sorted CD4+, CD8+, or CD8+CD57+ T cells (not recorded which) from PBMCs. The receptors were sampled from a human donor with aplastic anemia.

This clonotype was detected many times. The rearrangement links TRBV19 to TRBJ1-4, with D uncertain. The germline V and J ends were trimmed by 3 bases and 5 bases, with 10 bases remaining between them. CDR1 LNHDA and CDR2 SQIVND come from the germline V gene (reference sequence). CDR3 length equals 14 residues. For the CDR3, the DNA is TGTGCCAGTAGTATGGGTCGGACGAATGAAAAACTGTTTTTT. Translation gives CASSMGRTNEKLFF.

V is TRBV19 and J is TRBJ1-1, with TRBD1 matching 7 bases. The CDR3 runs to 15 residues. CDR1 LNHDA and CDR2 SQIVND come from the germline V gene (reference sequence). The junction had 17 bases not matched to a gene; V was cut back by 5 bases and J by 11 bases. The CDR3 spells CASSAQGQTLDGAFF. The CDR3 nucleotides read TGTGCCAGTAGTGCCCAGGGACAGACTCTGGATGGGGCTTTCTTT. The full variable domain, its missing parts supplied by reference TRBV19 and TRBJ1-1, is DGGITQSPKYLFRKEGQNVTLSCEQNLNHDAMYWYRQDPGQGLRLIYYSQIVNDFQKGDIAEGYSVSREKKESFPLTVTSAQKNPTAFYLCASSAQGQTLDGAFFGQGTRLTVV.

This clonotype was detected ten times or more. The chain carries TRBV5-1 and TRBJ2-1, with D maybe TRBD2 (8 bases). Trimming took 4 bases from V and 3 from J, leaving 14 bases between them. This CDR3 comprises 15 residues. The germline V gene has CDR1 SGHRS and CDR2 YFSETQ. The CDR3 DNA is TGCGCCAGCAGCCCAGCGGGGGACAGCTACAATGAGCAGTTCTTC. Its protein is CASSPAGDSYNEQFF.

This clonotype was counted only a few times. The chain links TRBV10-3 to TRBJ1-2; unclear D gene. With 5 bases removed from V and 4 bases from J, the gap between germline ends came to 17 bases. Germline V lookup: CDR1 ENHRY, CDR2 SYGVKD. This CDR3 has 15 residues. The CDR3 loop reads CAISPRTEFSYGYTF. The DNA for the CDR3 is TGTGCCATCAGTCCACGGACGGAGTTCAGCTATGGCTACACCTTC.

There are many counts of this clonotype. The chain couples TRBV7-2 to TRBJ1-2; D unresolved. The CDR3 has 15 residues. Deletions cut 2 bases from V and 5 bases from J, with 15 bases between. Germline V CDR1 and CDR2: SGHTA, FQGNSA. In DNA, the CDR3 is TGTGCCAGCAGCTTAAGTGGGCCAGATAATTATGGCTACACCTTC. Protein: CASSLSGPDNYGYTF.

V gene TRBV7-9 combines with J gene TRBJ2-5, with D perhaps matching TRBD1 (7 bases). Germline assignment: CDR1 SEHNR and CDR2 FQNEAQ (reference sequence). The ends were cut back, 5 bases at V and 5 bases at J, with 12 bases in the middle. The CDR3 consists of 13 residues. CDR3 protein: CASSARGRETQYF. CDR3 DNA sequence: TGTGCCAGCAGCGCCAGGGGGAGGGAGACCCAGTACTTC.

The chain carries TRBV5-1 and TRBJ2-1, with 8 nucleotides matching TRBD2. The CDR3 length is 16 residues. CDR1 and CDR2 (germline): SGHRS, YFSETQ. Unmatched junction bases numbered 9, after V lost 5 bases and J lost 2 bases. The CDR3 protein is CASSPRAGATYNEQFF. In nucleotides, the CDR3 is TGCGCCAGCAGTCCCAGAGCGGGAGCCACCTACAATGAGCAGTTCTTC.

The V gene is TRBV24-1, the J gene TRBJ2-1, with 12 bases identical to TRBD2. V shed 0 bases and J 2 bases; nucleotides not matched to a gene: 4. The CDR3 extends over 18 amino acids. Per the germline V gene, CDR1 is KGHDR and CDR2 is SFDVKD. CDR3 nucleotide sequence: TGTGCCACCAGTGATTTGCAAGCTAGCGGGGGGGCCTACAATGAGCAGTTCTTC. Amino acids: CATSDLQASGGAYNEQFF.

This clonotype was counted a single time. This could be a read error, since a much larger clone is one nucleotide away. The CDR3 DNA reads as TGCAGTGCTAGAGGACCGATAAGTAGAGATGCGCAGTATTTT. Its translation: CSARGPISRDAQYF. V and J are TRBV20-1 and TRBJ2-3; D gene unclear. Per the germline V gene, CDR1 is DFQATT and CDR2 is SNEGSKA (reference sequence). The CDR3 has 14 residues.

This clonotype was seen ten or more times. The genes are TRBV6-1 and TRBJ2-2, with a weak D call TRBD2 (7 bases). The CDR3 sequence is 15 residues long. V was shortened by 1 base and J by 7 bases, with 13 bases between the two germline ends. Germline assignment: CDR1 MNHNS and CDR2 SASEGT. This CDR3 is CASSEGTRTDGELFF. As DNA, the CDR3 is TGTGCCAGCAGTGAAGGGACTAGGACAGACGGGGAGCTGTTTTTT.

This clonotype was picked up many times. The chain links TRBV19 to TRBJ1-2, with 7 positions matching TRBD1. Trimming removed 5 bases from V and 9 bases from J; junction bases left unmatched: 12. Germline lookup yields CDR1 LNHDA and CDR2 SQIVND (reference sequence). CDR3 length: 14 residues. DNA of the CDR3: TGTGCCAGTAGTTCGAGGACAGGCCCTCCAAGCTACACCTTC. Protein product: CASSSRTGPPSYTF.

This clonotype was detected ten times or more. The chain is built from TRBV20-1 and TRBJ2-7; D is ambiguous. With 0 bases removed from V and 2 bases from J, the gap between germline ends came to 8 bases. The CDR3 is 13 residues long. Germline CDR1 reads DFQATT; CDR2 reads SNEGSKA (reference sequence). The CDR3 DNA follows: TGCAGTGCTAGAGACTCTGCGACCTACGAGCAGTACGTC. Amino acid sequence: CSARDSATYEQYV.

This clonotype was observed a few times. This rearrangement joins TRBV28 to TRBJ2-6; unclear D gene. Trimming pared 6 bases from V and 0 bases from J, leaving 3 bases between. CDR1 MDHEN and CDR2 SYDVKM come from the germline V gene. CDR3 size: 13 residues. DNA of the CDR3: TGTGCCAGCAGGTTCTCTGGGGCCAACGTCCTGACTTTC. It encodes CASRFSGANVLTF.

This clonotype was recorded at least ten times. The CDR3 nucleotides read TGTGCCATCAGTGAGTCGAACCTGGGCCAAGGGGGGTACGAGCAGTACTTC. This encodes CAISESNLGQGGYEQYF. The gene calls are TRBV10-3 and TRBJ2-7, with D tentatively TRBD1 or TRBD2 (6 bases each). V was trimmed by 0 bases and J by 4 bases, leaving 19 bases between them. Germline V gene lookup returns CDR1 ENHRY and CDR2 SYGVKD. CDR3 length: 17 residues.

This clonotype occurred many times. The J gene is TRBJ1-5, the V gene TRBV20-1, with 7 positions matching TRBD1. The CDR3 extends over 15 amino acids. The V and J ends lost 8 bases and 2 bases, in that order; junction bases with no gene match: 12. CDR1 and CDR2 from the germline V gene are DFQATT and SNEGSKA (reference sequence). This CDR3 is CSSQGGTHGNQPQHF. DNA of the CDR3: TGCAGTTCGCAGGGGGGCACTCACGGCAATCAGCCCCAGCATTTT.

This clonotype was recorded at least ten times. The chain has TRBV19 and TRBJ1-1, with TRBD1 matching over 7 bases. The CDR3 has 16 amino acids. V gave up 1 base and J gave up 5 bases; unmatched junction bases: 10. From germline, CDR1 is LNHDA and CDR2 SQIVND (reference sequence). CDR3 region: CASSIAAAQGRTEAFF. CDR3 coding DNA: TGTGCCAGTAGTATAGCGGCGGCACAGGGGCGGACTGAAGCTTTCTTT. The variable domain in full, completed from reference TRBV19 and TRBJ1-1, reads DGGITQSPKYLFRKEGQNVTLSCEQNLNHDAMYWYRQDPGQGLRLIYYSQIVNDFQKGDIAEGYSVSREKKESFPLTVTSAQKNPTAFYLCASSIAAAQGRTEAFFGQGTRLTVV.

The chain joins TRBV7-2 to TRBJ2-7, with a tentative D call TRBD2 (5 bases). Germline V gives CDR1 SGHTA, CDR2 FQGNSA. V dropped 5 bases and J dropped 0 bases, with 14 bases sitting between them. The CDR3 sequence is 15 residues long. As DNA, the CDR3 is TGTGCCAGCAGCCCTATTGTCGGGGACTCCTACGAGCAGTACTTC. It yields the protein CASSPIVGDSYEQYF.